Presented here are 9 T cell receptor beta chains from one specimen sequenced in a study of CD8 T cells in ankylosing spondylitis. MiXCR, run by TCRdb on the 5' RACE reads, gives a single entry per CDR3 protein. The data hold about 300,000 distinct CDR3 sequences, with 11% observed a single time. Input material: blood, either unsorted or a sorted T cell fraction (not recorded which). These receptor sequences come from a female donor with ankylosing spondylitis or in good health (not recorded which).

This clonotype was recorded many times. This chain joins TRBV20-1 and TRBJ2-2; 7 bases agree with TRBD1. The CDR3 runs 16 residues. Germline assignment: CDR1 DFQATT and CDR2 SNEGSKA (reference sequence). V lost 1 base, J lost 0 bases, and 5 bases stayed unmatched. The CDR3 loop reads CSARAFGTANTGELFF. Here the CDR3 DNA reads TGCAGTGCTAGAGCGTTTGGGACAGCGAACACCGGGGAGCTGTTTTTT.

This clonotype was recorded many times. V gene TRBV7-2 combines with J gene TRBJ2-1; a weak D match, TRBD2 (6 bases). The germline V gene encodes CDR1 SGHTA and CDR2 FQGNSA. V lost 2 bases and J 15 bases, leaving 17 bases between the germline ends. The CDR3 consists of 13 residues. CDR3 region: CASSLSTSRELFF. CDR3 nucleotides: TGTGCCAGCAGCTTATCGACTAGTCGGGAGTTGTTCTTC. Looking up the rest from reference TRBV7-2 and TRBJ2-1 gives the full variable domain: GAGVSQSPSNKVTEKGKDVELRCDPISGHTALYWYRQSLGQGLEFLIYFQGNSAPDKSGLPSDRFSAERTGGSVSTLTIQRTQQEDSAVYLCASSLSTSRELFFGPGTRLTVL.

As regards this clonotype: At one boundary the junction diverges from the germline segment, which might be a read error. The genes are TRBV7-7 and TRBJ2-7; tentative D call: TRBD1 (5 bases). This CDR3 is built from 13 residues. Per germline, CDR1 SSHAT and CDR2 FNYEAQ (reference sequence). The DNA for the CDR3 is TGTGCTAGCAGCTCCCCCTCTTCAGGGGAGCAGTACTTC. It yields the protein CASSSPSSGEQYF.

This clonotype was seen ten or more times. The rearrangement links TRBV28 to TRBJ1-1; no definite D call. Germline loops: CDR1 MDHEN, CDR2 SYDVKM. The CDR3 runs 14 residues. The V end was cut by 6 bases, the J end by 0 bases, with 11 bases between. The DNA of the CDR3 is TGTGCCAGCAGCCCCCCCCCAGTGAACACTGAAGCTTTCTTT. Its protein product is CASSPPPVNTEAFF.

The rearrangement links TRBV27 to TRBJ1-6; D is possibly TRBD1 (5 bases). Trimming left V 8 bases short and J 0 bases short, with 11 bases between. This CDR3 is 15 amino acids long. CDR1 and CDR2 from the germline V gene are MNHEY and SMNVEV (reference sequence). The CDR3 region has the DNA TGTGCCAGCTCAAGGGACGACTCCTATAATTCACCCCTCCACTTT. This translates into CASSRDDSYNSPLHF.

In its sample, this clonotype was seen many times. CDR3 sequence: CASSTNKGGLSETQYF. CDR3 DNA sequence: TGTGCCAGCAGTACTAACAAGGGAGGCTTGTCAGAGACCCAGTACTTC. The chain joins TRBV7-2 to TRBJ2-5, with D perhaps matching TRBD2 (6 bases). Between the trimmed V and J ends, which lost 6 bases and 4 bases, there was a span of 21 bases. The germline V gene has CDR1 SGHTA and CDR2 FQGNSA. The CDR3 spans 16 residues.

This clonotype was recorded many times. The V call is TRBV28, the J call TRBJ2-2; maybe TRBD2 (5 bases). Trimming removed 2 bases from V and 8 bases from J, with 12 bases in between. Germline CDR1 and CDR2: MDHEN and SYDVKM. The CDR3 spans 14 residues. DNA for the CDR3: TGTGCCAGCAGTTTACAGCTAGCTTTAGGGGAGCTGTTTTTT. Protein sequence: CASSLQLALGELFF.

This clonotype has at least ten counts. The genes are TRBV5-6 and TRBJ1-1; 8 bases fit TRBD1. CDR3 length: 17 amino acids. The V gene end was trimmed by 3 bases and the J gene end by 0 bases; junction bases not matched to a gene: 10. Germline CDR1 reads SGHDT; CDR2 reads YYEEEE. Written as DNA, the CDR3 is TGTGCCAGCAGCTGGTCGGACAGGGCTAAGATGAACACTGAAGCTTTCTTT. Amino acid sequence: CASSWSDRAKMNTEAFF.

This clonotype was seen more than once but under ten times. This may stem from a read error, because a much larger clone lies one nucleotide away. The rearrangement links TRBV12-3 or TRBV12-4 to TRBJ2-5, with 7 bases fitting TRBD1. The CDR3 spans 13 residues. The CDR3 sequence: CASRPTGVETQSF. The CDR3 nucleotides are TGTGCCAGCAGACCAACAGGGGTAGAGACCCAGTCCTTC.